The rows below give T cell receptor beta chains drawn from one sample of a study of identical twins. TCRdb re-derived calls from the 5' RACE reads in MiXCR, one entry per CDR3 protein. The sample contains under 900,000 distinct CDR3 sequences, 10% to 15% of which appear only once. Separately, the same data were catalogued under a study of yellow fever vaccine responses in identical twins.

Sequenced sample: PBMCs. The receptor source for this set is a woman between 18 and 29 years old in good health. Each CDR3 is given with its conserved first and last residue. Fields, in order: V gene, D gene, J gene, clone size, CDR3 DNA, CDR3 protein. A D gene is named only where the DNA matches it firmly. Expanded clones get a size class; other rows say once, few or many, or leave the size out.

TRBV20-1	-	TRBJ1-3	-	TGCAGTGTTATAAGGGACACCATATATTTT	CSVIRDTIYF
TRBV28	TRBD1	TRBJ2-7	many	TGTGCCAGCCCCCCGGACAGGCATGGATTCTACGAGCAGTACTTC	CASPPDRHGFYEQYF
TRBV3-1	TRBD2	TRBJ2-7	few	TGTGCCAGCAGCCAAGTGTCTAGCGGACCGTACGAGCAGTACTTC	CASSQVSSGPYEQYF
TRBV6-5	-	TRBJ2-3	many	TGTGCCAGCAGTTATTTGGGGGGAACAGATACGCAGTATTTT	CASSYLGGTDTQYF
TRBV4-1	TRBD1	TRBJ2-3	-	TGCGCCAGCAGCCTGGGACAGCCTTGGGGAGATACGCAGTATTTT	CASSLGQPWGDTQYF
TRBV9	-	TRBJ2-2	few	TGTGCCAGCAGCGTAGAAATAGTTTCGAACACCGGGGAGCTGTTTTTT	CASSVEIVSNTGELFF
TRBV6-2/TRBV6-3	-	TRBJ1-1	few	TGTGCCAGCAGTTACTCGACGCACAGGCGGAACACTGAAGCTTTCTTT	CASSYSTHRRNTEAFF
TRBV20-1	-	TRBJ2-1	-	TGCACGACGAGACGTCTGAATGAGCAGTTCTTC	CTTRRLNEQFF
TRBV12-3/TRBV12-4	TRBD1	TRBJ1-6	many	TGTGCCAGCAGTCCAGGGGGCACGGAATCACCCCTCCACTTT	CASSPGGTESPLHF
TRBV6-5	-	TRBJ2-1	few	TGTGCCAGCAGTTACTACTACGGGAGCGTCTACAATGAGCAGTTCTTC	CASSYYYGSVYNEQFF
TRBV15	-	TRBJ2-1	few	TGTGCCACCAGCAGGGCAGGGTACAATGAGCAGTTCTTC	CATSRAGYNEQFF
TRBV20-1	-	TRBJ2-1	-	TGCAGTGCTAGTTCTCGGCGGGACTACAATGAGCAGTTCTTC	CSASSRRDYNEQFF
TRBV6-4	-	TRBJ2-2	few	TGTGCCAGCAGTGGGTCAACGGGAGATACCGGGGAGCTGTTTTTT	CASSGSTGDTGELFF
TRBV4-2	-	TRBJ2-5	-	TGTGCCAGCAGCCAAGAATCGGTGAAGACCCAGTACTTC	CASSQESVKTQYF
TRBV5-1	TRBD2	TRBJ2-1	few	TGCGCCAGCAGCTTTTTTAGCGGGAGTTCCTACAATGAGCAGTTCTTC	CASSFFSGSSYNEQFF
TRBV18	TRBD1	TRBJ1-1	many	TGTGCCAGCTCACCACCGCGACAGGGGGCCTTGAACACTGAAGCTTTCTTT	CASSPPRQGALNTEAFF
TRBV24-1	-	TRBJ2-1	few	TGTGCCACCAGTGATTTGGCCACCCCAGGGGCCAATGAGCAGTTCTTC	CATSDLATPGANEQFF
TRBV12-3/TRBV12-4	-	TRBJ1-2	few	TGTGCCAGCAGTGCCACAGAGAACTATGGCTACACCTTC	CASSATENYGYTF
TRBV4-1	-	TRBJ1-5	-	TGCGCCAGCAGCCAAGAGTGGTATTCTAGCAATCAGCCCCAGCATTTT	CASSQEWYSSNQPQHF
TRBV28	TRBD1	TRBJ1-6	once	TGTGCCAGCAGTTTCGGACAGGCGGGATCACCCCTCCACTTT	CASSFGQAGSPLHF
TRBV20-1	-	TRBJ1-5	-	TGCAGTGCAGGGGGGGCAGCTCTGCATCAGCCCCAGCATTTT	CSAGGAALHQPQHF
TRBV29-1	-	TRBJ2-5	few	TGCAGCGTTAACGGACAACCAGGCCAAGAGACCCAGTACTTC	CSVNGQPGQETQYF
TRBV6-6	-	TRBJ1-1	-	TGTGCCAGCACTAACCTCCCAGGGGTGGGTGCTTTCTTT	CASTNLPGVGAFF
TRBV7-8	-	TRBJ2-2	-	TGTGCCAGCAGCCCTCAGGGGGCGGGAGGTTACACCGGGGAGCTGTTTTTT	CASSPQGAGGYTGELFF
TRBV5-5	-	TRBJ2-5	-	TGTGCCAGCAGCTCCAGGACAGACCAAGAGACCCAGTACTTC	CASSSRTDQETQYF
TRBV20-1	-	TRBJ2-2	-	TGCAGTGCTAGCATGGGACTGGAGTTGAGGAGGGAGCTGTTTTTT	CSASMGLELRRELFF
TRBV20-1	-	TRBJ1-1	few	TGCAGTGCCTTTTGGGACCACACTGAAGCTTTCTTT	CSAFWDHTEAFF
TRBV29-1	-	TRBJ2-1	-	TGCAGCGTCCCCCCCCCGGGACAAACCTGGGACAATGAGCAGTTCTTC	CSVPPPGQTWDNEQFF
TRBV29-1	-	TRBJ2-3	-	TGCAGCGCCGGGACAAAACACAGAGGCGATACGCAGTATTTT	CSAGTKHRGDTQYF
TRBV7-8	TRBD1	TRBJ2-7	many	TGTGCCAGCAGCTCATACCGGGACAGGGACGACGAGCAGTACTTC	CASSSYRDRDDEQYF
TRBV6-1	TRBD1	TRBJ2-5	-	TGTGCCAGCAGCTCGGGACAGGTGGGACAAGAGACCCAGTACTTC	CASSSGQVGQETQYF
TRBV10-2	-	TRBJ1-1	-	TGCGCCAGCAGTAGGGAGGCCCACACTGAAGCTTTCTTT	CASSREAHTEAFF
TRBV29-1	-	TRBJ1-1	few	TGCAGCGTTTCAGGGTCCATGAACACTGAAGCTTTCTTT	CSVSGSMNTEAFF
TRBV3-1	-	TRBJ2-1	-	TGTGCCAGCAGCCAGTCCGGGACGACGGTCAATGAGCAGTTCTTC	CASSQSGTTVNEQFF
TRBV6-1	TRBD2	TRBJ2-1	-	TGTGCCAGCAGCATTATAACGGTAGCGGGAGGCTATGAGCAGTTCTTC	CASSIITVAGGYEQFF
TRBV20-1	TRBD2	TRBJ2-1	-	TGCAGTGCTCCCGCCTTGGGAGTAGCGGGAAAAAGCTCCTACAATGAGCAGTTCTTC	CSAPALGVAGKSSYNEQFF
TRBV5-1	-	TRBJ1-1	few	TGCGCCAGCAGCTTGGGGGTCAGTCTGAACACTGAAGCTTTCTTT	CASSLGVSLNTEAFF
TRBV7-9	-	TRBJ1-5	many	TGTGCCAGCAGCTTAGGGAACAGCCAGAATCAGCCCCAGCATTTT	CASSLGNSQNQPQHF
TRBV7-9	-	TRBJ2-5	few	TGTGCCAGCAGCCCCGTCCCCGCGAGGGAGACCCAGTACTTC	CASSPVPARETQYF
TRBV27	TRBD2	TRBJ2-1	few	TGTGCCAGCAGTCGGTGGGGGACTAGCGGGAGGGGTGGGAATGAGCAGTTCTTC	CASSRWGTSGRGGNEQFF
TRBV5-2	-	TRBJ2-1	-	TGTGCCAGCAGCAGGGACGTCGTCAATGAGCAGTTCTTC	CASSRDVVNEQFF
TRBV2	TRBD2	TRBJ2-1	few	TGTGCCAGCAGTGACCCGAGTAGCGGGGGGAATTTTAATGAGCAGTTCTTC	CASSDPSSGGNFNEQFF
TRBV6-1	TRBD1	TRBJ2-1	few	TGTGCCAGCAGTGTCCAGGACAGGGGGTACAATGAGCAGTTCTTC	CASSVQDRGYNEQFF
TRBV29-1	-	TRBJ2-2	few	TGCAGCGTTGGGGGGCGGGTGATGGACACCGGGGAGCTGTTTTTT	CSVGGRVMDTGELFF
TRBV18	TRBD2	TRBJ2-2	-	TGTGCCAGCTCACCCCCCCGTGGGACTACGAACACCGGGGAGCTGTTTTTT	CASSPPRGTTNTGELFF
TRBV5-1	TRBD2	TRBJ2-1	-	TGCGCCAGCAGCTTGGAACTGGGACTAGCGGGATCGTCCAATGAGCAGTTCTTC	CASSLELGLAGSSNEQFF
TRBV29-1	-	TRBJ2-1	few	TGCAGCGTCCGGGCGGGAAACTCCTACAATGAGCAGTTCTTC	CSVRAGNSYNEQFF
TRBV2	-	TRBJ2-5	few	TGTGCCAGCAGTATGGGACGGATCCAAGAGACCCAGTACTTC	CASSMGRIQETQYF
TRBV27	-	TRBJ2-5	many	TGTGCCAGCAGTCCCCTCGGGGCTATCCAAGAGACCCAGTACTTC	CASSPLGAIQETQYF
TRBV12-3/TRBV12-4	-	TRBJ2-1	-	TGTGCCAGCAGTCCCCCGCCCAGGAGCTCCTACAATGAGCAGTTCTTC	CASSPPPRSSYNEQFF
TRBV19	TRBD1	TRBJ2-1	-	TGTGCCAGTAGTGGACAGGGGGACGGTGAGCAGTTCTTC	CASSGQGDGEQFF
TRBV7-6	TRBD2	TRBJ2-3	-	TGTGCCAGCAGCTTAGGACTAGCGGGAGATATGGGTACAGATACGCAGTATTTT	CASSLGLAGDMGTDTQYF
TRBV16	TRBD1	TRBJ2-1	few	TGTGCCAGCCGCAAGCTACCGGGACAGGGGAACGATGAGCAGTTCTTC	CASRKLPGQGNDEQFF